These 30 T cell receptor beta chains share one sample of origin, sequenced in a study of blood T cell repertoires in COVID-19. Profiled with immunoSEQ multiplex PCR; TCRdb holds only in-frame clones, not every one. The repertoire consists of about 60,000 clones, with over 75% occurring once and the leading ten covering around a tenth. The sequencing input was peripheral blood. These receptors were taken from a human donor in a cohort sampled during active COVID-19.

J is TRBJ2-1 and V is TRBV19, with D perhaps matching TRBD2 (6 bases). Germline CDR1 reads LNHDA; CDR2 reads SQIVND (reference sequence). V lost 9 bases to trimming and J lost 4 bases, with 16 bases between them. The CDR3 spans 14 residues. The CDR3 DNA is TGTGCCAGCCATAACCAGCGGGCGTACAATGAGCAGTTCTTC. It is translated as CASHNQRAYNEQFF.

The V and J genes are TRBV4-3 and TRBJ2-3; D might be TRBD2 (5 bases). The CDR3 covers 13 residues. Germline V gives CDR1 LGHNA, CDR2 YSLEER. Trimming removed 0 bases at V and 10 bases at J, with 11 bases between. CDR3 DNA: TGCGCCAGCAGCCAAGATACTGGAGGTCCGCAGTATTTT. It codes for CASSQDTGGPQYF.

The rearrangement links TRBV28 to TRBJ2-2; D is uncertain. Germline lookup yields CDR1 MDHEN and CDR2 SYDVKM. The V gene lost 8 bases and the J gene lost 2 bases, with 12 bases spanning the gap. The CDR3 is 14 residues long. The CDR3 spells CASVWSHNTGELFF. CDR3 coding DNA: TGTGCCAGCGTTTGGTCACACAACACCGGGGAGCTGTTTTTT. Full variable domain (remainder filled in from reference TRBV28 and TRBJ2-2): DVKVTQSSRYLVKRTGEKVFLECVQDMDHENMFWYRQDPGLGLRLIYFSYDVKMKEKGDIPEGYSVSREKKERFSLILESASTNQTSMYLCASVWSHNTGELFFGEGSRLTVL.

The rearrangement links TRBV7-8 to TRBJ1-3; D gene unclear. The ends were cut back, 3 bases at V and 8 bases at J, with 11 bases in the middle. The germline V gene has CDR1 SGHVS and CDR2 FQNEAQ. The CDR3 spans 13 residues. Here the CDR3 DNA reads TGTGCCAGCAGCTTCCCCTCCGGGGACACCATATATTTT. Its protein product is CASSFPSGDTIYF.

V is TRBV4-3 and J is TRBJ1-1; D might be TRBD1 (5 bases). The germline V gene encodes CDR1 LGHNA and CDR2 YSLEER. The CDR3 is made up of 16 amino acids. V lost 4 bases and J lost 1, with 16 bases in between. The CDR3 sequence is CASSRGGGRENTEAFF. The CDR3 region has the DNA TGCGCCAGCAGCCGTGGGGGAGGACGGGAGAACACTGAAGCTTTCTTT.

The CDR3 is CASSDGGQGGYTF. The CDR3 DNA follows: TGCGCCAGCAGCGACGGGGGACAGGGAGGCTACACCTTC. The gene calls are TRBV5-1 and TRBJ1-2; TRBD1 agrees at 9 bases. CDR3 size: 13 residues. Losses at the gene ends were 4 bases for V and 8 bases for J; bases not matched to a gene: 6. Looked up from germline, CDR1 is SGHRS and CDR2 is YFSETQ.

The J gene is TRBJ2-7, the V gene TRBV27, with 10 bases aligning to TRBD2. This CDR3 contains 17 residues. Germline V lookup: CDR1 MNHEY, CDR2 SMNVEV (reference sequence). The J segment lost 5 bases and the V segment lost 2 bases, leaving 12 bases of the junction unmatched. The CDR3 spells CASSLGHTSGMGHEQYF. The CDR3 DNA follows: TGTGCCAGCAGTTTAGGACATACTAGCGGGATGGGCCACGAGCAGTACTTC.

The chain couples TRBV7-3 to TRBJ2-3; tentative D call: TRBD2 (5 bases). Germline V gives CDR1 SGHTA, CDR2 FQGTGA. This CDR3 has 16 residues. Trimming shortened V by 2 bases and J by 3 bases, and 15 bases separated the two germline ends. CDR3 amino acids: CASSLFGSDGTDTQYF. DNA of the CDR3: TGTGCCAGCAGCTTATTTGGTAGCGATGGGACAGATACGCAGTATTTT.

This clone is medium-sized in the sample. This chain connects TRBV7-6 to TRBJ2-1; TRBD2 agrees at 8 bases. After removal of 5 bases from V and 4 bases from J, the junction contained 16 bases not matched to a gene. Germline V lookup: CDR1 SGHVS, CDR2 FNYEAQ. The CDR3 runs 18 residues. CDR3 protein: CASSPVGRAGVTYNEQFF. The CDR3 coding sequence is TGTGCCAGCAGCCCCGTGGGGCGAGCGGGAGTAACTTACAATGAGCAGTTCTTC.

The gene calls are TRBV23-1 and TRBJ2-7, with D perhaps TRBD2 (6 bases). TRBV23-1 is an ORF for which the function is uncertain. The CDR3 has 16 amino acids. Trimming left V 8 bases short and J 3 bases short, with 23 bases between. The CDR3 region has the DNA TGCGCCAGCCCACGTCGGGGGTTTAGGGAAATCTACGAGCAGTACTTC. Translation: CASPRRGFREIYEQYF.

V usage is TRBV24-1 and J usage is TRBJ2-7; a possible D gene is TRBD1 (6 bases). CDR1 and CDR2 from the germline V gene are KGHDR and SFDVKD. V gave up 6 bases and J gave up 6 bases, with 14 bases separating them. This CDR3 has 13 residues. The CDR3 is CATSLSGDLEQYF. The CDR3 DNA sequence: TGTGCCACCAGTTTGTCAGGGGATCTCGAGCAGTACTTC.

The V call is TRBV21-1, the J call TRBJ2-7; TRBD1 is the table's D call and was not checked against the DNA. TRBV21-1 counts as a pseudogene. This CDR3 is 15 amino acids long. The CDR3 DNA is TGTGCCAGCACAACCCCCGTGACAGCGCCCTACGAGCAGTACTTC. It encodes CASTTPVTAPYEQYF.

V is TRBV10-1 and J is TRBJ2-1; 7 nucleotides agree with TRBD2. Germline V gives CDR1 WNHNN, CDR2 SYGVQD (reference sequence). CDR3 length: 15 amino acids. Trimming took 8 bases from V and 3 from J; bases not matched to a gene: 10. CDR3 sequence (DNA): TGCGCCAGCGGGGAGGGGTCGGGTCGCTACAATGAGCAGTTCTTC. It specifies CASGEGSGRYNEQFF.

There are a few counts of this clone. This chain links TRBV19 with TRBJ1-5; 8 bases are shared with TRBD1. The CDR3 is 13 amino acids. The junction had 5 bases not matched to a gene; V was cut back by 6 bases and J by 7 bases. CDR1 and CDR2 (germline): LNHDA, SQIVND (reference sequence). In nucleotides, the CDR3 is TGTGCCAGTAGCTCACAGGGGGGGCAGCCCCAGCATTTT. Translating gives CASSSQGGQPQHF.

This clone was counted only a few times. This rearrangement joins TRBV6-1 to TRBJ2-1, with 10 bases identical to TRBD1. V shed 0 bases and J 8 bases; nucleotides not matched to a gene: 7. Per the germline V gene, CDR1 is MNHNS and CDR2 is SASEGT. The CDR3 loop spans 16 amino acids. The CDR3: CASSEAIGDRGDEQFF. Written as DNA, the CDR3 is TGTGCCAGCAGTGAAGCGATAGGGGACAGGGGCGATGAGCAGTTCTTC.

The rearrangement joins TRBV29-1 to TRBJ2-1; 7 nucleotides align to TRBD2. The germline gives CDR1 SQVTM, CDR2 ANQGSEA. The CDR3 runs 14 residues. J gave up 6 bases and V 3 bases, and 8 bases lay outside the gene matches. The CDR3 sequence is CSVEGAGFANEQFF. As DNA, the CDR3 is TGCAGCGTTGAGGGAGCGGGATTTGCCAATGAGCAGTTCTTC.

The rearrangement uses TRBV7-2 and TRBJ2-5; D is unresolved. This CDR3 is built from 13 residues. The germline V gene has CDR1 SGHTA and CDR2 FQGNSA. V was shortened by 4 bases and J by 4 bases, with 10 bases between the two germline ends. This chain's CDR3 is CASSSYQVETQYF. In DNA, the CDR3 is TGTGCCAGCAGCTCATACCAGGTAGAGACCCAGTACTTC.

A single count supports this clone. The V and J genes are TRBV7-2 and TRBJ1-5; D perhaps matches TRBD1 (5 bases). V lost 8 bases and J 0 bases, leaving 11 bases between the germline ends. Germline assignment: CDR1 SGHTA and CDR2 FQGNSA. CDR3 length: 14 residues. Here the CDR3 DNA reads TGTGCCAGCGGGATGACAGTTAGCAATCAGCCCCAGCATTTT. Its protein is CASGMTVSNQPQHF.

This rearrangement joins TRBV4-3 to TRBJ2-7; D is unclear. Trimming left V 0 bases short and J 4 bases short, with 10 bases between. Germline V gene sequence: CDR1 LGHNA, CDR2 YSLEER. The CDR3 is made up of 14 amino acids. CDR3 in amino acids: CASSQDSGRYEQYF. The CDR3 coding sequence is TGCGCCAGCAGCCAAGATTCAGGCAGGTACGAGCAGTACTTC.

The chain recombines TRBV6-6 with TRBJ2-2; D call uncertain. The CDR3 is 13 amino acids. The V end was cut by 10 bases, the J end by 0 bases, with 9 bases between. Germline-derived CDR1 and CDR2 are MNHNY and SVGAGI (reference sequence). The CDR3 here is CATRLTNTGELFF. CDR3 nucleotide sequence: TGTGCCACCAGACTGACGAACACCGGGGAGCTGTTTTTT.

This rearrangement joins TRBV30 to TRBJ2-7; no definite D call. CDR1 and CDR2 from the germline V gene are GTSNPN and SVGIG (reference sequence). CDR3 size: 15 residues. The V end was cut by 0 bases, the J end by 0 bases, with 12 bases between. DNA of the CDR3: TGTGCCTGGAGTGTACGAGCCACCCTCTCCTACGAGCAGTACTTC. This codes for CAWSVRATLSYEQYF. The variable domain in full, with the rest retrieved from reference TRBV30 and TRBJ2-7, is SQTIHQWPATLVQPVGSPLSLECTVEGTSNPNLYWYRQAAGRGLQLLFYSVGIGQISSEVPQNLSASRPQDRQFILSSKKLLLSDSGFYLCAWSVRATLSYEQYFGPGTRLTVT.

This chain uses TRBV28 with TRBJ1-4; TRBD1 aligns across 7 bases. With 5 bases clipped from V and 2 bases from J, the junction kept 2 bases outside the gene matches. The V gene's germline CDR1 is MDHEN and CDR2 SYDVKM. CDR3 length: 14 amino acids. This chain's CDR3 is CASSAGGTNEKLFF. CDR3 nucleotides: TGTGCCAGCAGTGCAGGGGGGACTAATGAAAAACTGTTTTTT.

The CDR3 DNA is TGTGCCAGCAGCTTAGCTGCCGGGTCCTTCACCGGGGAGCTGTTTTTT. It encodes CASSLAAGSFTGELFF. V gene TRBV11-1 combines with J gene TRBJ2-2; D uncertain. The CDR3 has 16 amino acids. V was cut by 0 bases and J by 4 bases, with 12 bases left in between. The germline CDR1 and CDR2 sequences are SGHAT and FQDESV (reference sequence).

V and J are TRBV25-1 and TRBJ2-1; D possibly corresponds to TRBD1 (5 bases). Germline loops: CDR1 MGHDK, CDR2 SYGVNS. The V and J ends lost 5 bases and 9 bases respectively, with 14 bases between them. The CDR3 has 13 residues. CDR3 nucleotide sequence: TGTGCCAGCAGTCTTAAAGGGGCAGGTGAGCAGTTCTTC. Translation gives CASSLKGAGEQFF.

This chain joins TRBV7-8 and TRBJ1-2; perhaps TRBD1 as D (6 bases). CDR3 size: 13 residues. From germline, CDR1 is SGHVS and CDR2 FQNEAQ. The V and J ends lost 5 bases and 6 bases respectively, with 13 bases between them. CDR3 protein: CASSLTGTNGYTF. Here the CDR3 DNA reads TGTGCCAGCAGCCTCACAGGGACTAATGGCTACACCTTC.

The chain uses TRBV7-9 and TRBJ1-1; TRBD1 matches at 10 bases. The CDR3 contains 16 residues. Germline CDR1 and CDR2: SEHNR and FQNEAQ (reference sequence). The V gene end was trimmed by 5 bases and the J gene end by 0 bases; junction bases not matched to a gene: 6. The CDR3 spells CASSLRDRGMNTEAFF. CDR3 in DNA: TGTGCCAGCAGCCTCCGGGACAGGGGCATGAACACTGAAGCTTTCTTT.

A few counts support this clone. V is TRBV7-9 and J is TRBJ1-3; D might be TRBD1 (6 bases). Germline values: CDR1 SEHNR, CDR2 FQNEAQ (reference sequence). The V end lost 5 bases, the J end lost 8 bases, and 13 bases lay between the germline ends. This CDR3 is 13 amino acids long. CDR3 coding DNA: TGTGCCAGCAGCGACGGGAGGGGGGACACCATATATTTT. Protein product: CASSDGRGDTIYF.

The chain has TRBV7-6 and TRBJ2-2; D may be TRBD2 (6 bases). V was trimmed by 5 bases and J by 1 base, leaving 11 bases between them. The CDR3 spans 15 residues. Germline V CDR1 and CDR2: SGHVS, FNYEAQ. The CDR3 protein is CASSLGLGNTGELFF. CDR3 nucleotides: TGTGCCAGCAGCCTGGGACTGGGGAACACCGGGGAGCTGTTTTTT.

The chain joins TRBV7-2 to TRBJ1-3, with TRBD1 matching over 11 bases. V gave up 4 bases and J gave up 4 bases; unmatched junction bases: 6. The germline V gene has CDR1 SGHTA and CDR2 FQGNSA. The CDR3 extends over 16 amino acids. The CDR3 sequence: CASSSWTGGQGNTIYF. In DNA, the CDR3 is TGTGCCAGCAGCTCCTGGACAGGGGGCCAAGGAAACACCATATATTTT.

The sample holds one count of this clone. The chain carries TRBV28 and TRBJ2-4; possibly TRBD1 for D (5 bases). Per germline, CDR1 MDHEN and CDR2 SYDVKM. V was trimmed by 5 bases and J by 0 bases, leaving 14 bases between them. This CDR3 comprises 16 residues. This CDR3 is CASSDPLGLAKNIQYF. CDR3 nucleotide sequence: TGTGCCAGCAGTGACCCACTGGGGCTAGCCAAAAACATTCAGTACTTC. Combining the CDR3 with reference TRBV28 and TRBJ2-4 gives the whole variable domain DVKVTQSSRYLVKRTGEKVFLECVQDMDHENMFWYRQDPGLGLRLIYFSYDVKMKEKGDIPEGYSVSREKKERFSLILESASTNQTSMYLCASSDPLGLAKNIQYFGAGTRLSVL.